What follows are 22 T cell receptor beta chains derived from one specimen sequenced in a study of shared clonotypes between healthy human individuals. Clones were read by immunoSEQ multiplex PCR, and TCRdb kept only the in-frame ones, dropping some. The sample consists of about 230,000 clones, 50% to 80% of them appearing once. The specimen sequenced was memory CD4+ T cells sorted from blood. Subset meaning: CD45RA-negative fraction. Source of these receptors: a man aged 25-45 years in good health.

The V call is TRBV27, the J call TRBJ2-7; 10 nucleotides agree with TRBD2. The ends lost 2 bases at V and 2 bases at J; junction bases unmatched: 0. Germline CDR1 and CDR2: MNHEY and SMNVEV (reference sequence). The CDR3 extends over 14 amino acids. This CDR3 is CASSLTSGAYEQYF. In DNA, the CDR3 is TGTGCCAGCAGTTTAACTAGCGGGGCCTACGAGCAGTACTTC.

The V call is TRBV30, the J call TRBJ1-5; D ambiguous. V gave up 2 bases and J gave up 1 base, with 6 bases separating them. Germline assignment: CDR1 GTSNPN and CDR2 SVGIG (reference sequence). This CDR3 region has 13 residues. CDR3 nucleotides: TGTGCCTGGAGTCTCGGAAGCAATCAGCCCCAGCATTTT. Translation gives CAWSLGSNQPQHF.

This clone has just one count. The CDR3 nucleotides are TGTGCCACCTCCGGACCTGGAAACACCATATATTTT. It is translated as CATSGPGNTIYF. This chain links TRBV19 with TRBJ1-3; D is undetermined. Trimming took 10 bases from V and 2 from J, leaving 9 bases between them. The CDR3 has 12 residues. Germline CDR1 is LNHDA and CDR2 is SQIVND (reference sequence).

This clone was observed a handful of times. CDR3 sequence reads: CASSHGTGGNTEAFF. For the CDR3, the DNA is TGTGCCAGCTCACATGGGACAGGGGGAAACACTGAAGCTTTCTTT. This chain joins TRBV18 and TRBJ1-1; TRBD1 matches 11 bases. Germline V gene sequence: CDR1 KGHSH, CDR2 LQKENI. The ends lost 4 bases at V and 2 bases at J; junction bases unmatched: 3. The CDR3 runs to 15 residues.

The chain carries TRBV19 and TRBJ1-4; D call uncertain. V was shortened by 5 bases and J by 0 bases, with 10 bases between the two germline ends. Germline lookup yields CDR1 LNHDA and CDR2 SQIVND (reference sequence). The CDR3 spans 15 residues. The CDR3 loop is CASSDTAATNEKLFF. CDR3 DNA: TGTGCCAGTAGTGATACAGCTGCAACTAATGAAAAACTGTTTTTT.

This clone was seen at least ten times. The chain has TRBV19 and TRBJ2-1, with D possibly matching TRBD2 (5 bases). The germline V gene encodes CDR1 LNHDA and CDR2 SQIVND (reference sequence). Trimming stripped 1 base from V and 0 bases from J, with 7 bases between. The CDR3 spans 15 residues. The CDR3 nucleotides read TGTGCCAGTAGTATAGGAGGGAACTCCTACAATGAGCAGTTCTTC. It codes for CASSIGGNSYNEQFF.

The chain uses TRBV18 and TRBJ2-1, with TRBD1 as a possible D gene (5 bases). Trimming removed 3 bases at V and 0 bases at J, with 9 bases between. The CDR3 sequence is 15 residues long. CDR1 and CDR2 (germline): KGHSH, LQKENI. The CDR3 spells CASSPRQSSYNEQFF. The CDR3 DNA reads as TGTGCCAGCTCACCGCGACAGAGCTCCTACAATGAGCAGTTCTTC.

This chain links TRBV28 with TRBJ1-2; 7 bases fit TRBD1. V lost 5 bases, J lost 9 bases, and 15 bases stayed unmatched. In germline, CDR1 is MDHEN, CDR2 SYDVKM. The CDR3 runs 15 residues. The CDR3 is CASSEGTGTAGSYTF. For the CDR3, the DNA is TGTGCCAGCAGTGAAGGGACCGGGACAGCCGGCAGCTACACCTTC.

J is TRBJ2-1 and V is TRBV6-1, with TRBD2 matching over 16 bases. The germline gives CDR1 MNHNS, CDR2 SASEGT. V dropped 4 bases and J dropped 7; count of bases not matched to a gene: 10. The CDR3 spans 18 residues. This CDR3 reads CASSAGTSGRAIRNEQFF. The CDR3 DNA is TGTGCCAGCAGTGCCGGGACTAGCGGGAGGGCCATAAGGAATGAGCAGTTCTTC.

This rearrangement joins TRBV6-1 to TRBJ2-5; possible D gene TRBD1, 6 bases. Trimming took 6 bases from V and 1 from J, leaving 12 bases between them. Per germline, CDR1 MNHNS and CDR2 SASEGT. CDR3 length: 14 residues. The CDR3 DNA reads TGTGCCAGCAGGGGACAACGGCTCCAAGAGACCCAGTACTTC. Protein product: CASRGQRLQETQYF.

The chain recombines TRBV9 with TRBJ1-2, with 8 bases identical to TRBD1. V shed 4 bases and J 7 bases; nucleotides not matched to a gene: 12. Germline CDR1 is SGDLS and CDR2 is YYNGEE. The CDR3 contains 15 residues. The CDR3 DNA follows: TGTGCCAGCAGCTCCCGGACAGGGCCTCTCCGTGGCTACACCTTC. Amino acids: CASSSRTGPLRGYTF.

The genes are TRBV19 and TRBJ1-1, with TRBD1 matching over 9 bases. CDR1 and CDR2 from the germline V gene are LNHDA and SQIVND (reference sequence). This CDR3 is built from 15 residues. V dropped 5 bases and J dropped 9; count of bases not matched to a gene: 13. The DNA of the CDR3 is TGTGCCAGTAGTGTACAGGGGGCACTCCCTTCTCAAGCTTTCTTT. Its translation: CASSVQGALPSQAFF.

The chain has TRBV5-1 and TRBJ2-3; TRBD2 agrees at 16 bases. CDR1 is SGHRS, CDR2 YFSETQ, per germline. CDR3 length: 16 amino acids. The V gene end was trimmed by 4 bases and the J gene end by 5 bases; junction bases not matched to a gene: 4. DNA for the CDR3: TGCGCCAGCAGCCCGGGACTAGCGGGAGGGGTAGATACGCAGTATTTT. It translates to CASSPGLAGGVDTQYF.

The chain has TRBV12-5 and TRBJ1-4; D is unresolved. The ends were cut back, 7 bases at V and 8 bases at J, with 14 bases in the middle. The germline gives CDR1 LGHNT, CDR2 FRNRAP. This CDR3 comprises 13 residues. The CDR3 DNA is TGTGCTAGTGCCGATTCGATGTGCGAAAAACTGTTTTTT. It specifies CASADSMCEKLFF. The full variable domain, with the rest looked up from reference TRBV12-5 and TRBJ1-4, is DARVTQTPRHKVTEMGQEVTMRCQPILGHNTVFWYRQTMMQGLELLAYFRNRAPLDDSGMPKDRFSAEMPDATLATLKIQPSEPRDSAVYFCASADSMCEKLFFGSGTQLSVL.

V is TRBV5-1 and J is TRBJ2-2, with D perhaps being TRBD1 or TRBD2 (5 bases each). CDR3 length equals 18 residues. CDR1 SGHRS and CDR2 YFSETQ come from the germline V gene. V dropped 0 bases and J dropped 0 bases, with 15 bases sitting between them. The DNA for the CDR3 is TGCGCCAGCAGCTTGGCCCCCGGGGAGACAGCGAACACCGGGGAGCTGTTTTTT. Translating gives CASSLAPGETANTGELFF. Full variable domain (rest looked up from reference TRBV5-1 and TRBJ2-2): KAGVTQTPRYLIKTRGQQVTLSCSPISGHRSVSWYQQTPGQGLQFLFEYFSETQRNKGNFPGRFSGRQFSNSRSEMNVSTLELGDSALYLCASSLAPGETANTGELFFGEGSRLTVL.

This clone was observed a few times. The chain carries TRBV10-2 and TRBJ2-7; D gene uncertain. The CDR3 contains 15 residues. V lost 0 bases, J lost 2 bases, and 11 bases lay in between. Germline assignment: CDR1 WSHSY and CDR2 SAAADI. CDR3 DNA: TGCGCCAGCAGTGAGTCGAGTAGCTATACCTACGAGCAGTACTTC. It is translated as CASSESSSYTYEQYF.

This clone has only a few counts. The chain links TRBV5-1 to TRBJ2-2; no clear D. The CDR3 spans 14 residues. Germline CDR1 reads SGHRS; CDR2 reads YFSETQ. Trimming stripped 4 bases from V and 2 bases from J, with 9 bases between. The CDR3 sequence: CASSVKINTGELFF. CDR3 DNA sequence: TGCGCCAGCAGCGTGAAGATAAACACCGGGGAGCTGTTTTTT.

CDR3 amino acids: CASSQDPLANTEAFF. In nucleotides, the CDR3 is TGTGCCAGCAGCCAAGACCCTTTAGCGAACACTGAAGCTTTCTTT. The chain uses TRBV14 and TRBJ1-1, with D unclear. CDR1 and CDR2 (germline): SGHDN, FVKESK. The CDR3 spans 15 residues. With 0 bases removed from V and 1 base from J, the gap between germline ends came to 9 bases.

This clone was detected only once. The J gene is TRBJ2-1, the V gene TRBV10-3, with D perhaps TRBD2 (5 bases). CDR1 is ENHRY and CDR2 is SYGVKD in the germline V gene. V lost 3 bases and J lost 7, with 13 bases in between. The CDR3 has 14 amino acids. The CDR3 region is CAISEHQGRNEQFF. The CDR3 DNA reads TGTGCCATCAGTGAACACCAAGGGAGAAATGAGCAGTTCTTC.

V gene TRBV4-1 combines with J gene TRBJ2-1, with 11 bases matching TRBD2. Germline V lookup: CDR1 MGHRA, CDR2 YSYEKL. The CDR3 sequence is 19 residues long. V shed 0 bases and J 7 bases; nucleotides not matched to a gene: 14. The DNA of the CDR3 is TGCGCCAGCAGCCAAGATCGCGTTAGCGGGAGGGCCGGGGAAAATGAGCAGTTCTTC. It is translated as CASSQDRVSGRAGENEQFF.

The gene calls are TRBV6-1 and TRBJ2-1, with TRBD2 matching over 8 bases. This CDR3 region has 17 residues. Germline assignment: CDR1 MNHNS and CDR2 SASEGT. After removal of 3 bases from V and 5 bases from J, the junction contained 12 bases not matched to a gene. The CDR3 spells CASSDISGKIRDNEQFF. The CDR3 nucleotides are TGTGCCAGCAGTGATATTAGCGGGAAGATACGCGACAATGAGCAGTTCTTC.

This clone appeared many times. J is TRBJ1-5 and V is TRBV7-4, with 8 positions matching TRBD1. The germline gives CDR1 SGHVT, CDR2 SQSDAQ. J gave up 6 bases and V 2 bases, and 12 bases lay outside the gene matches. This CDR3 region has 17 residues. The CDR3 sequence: CASSLLGGQECGQPQHF. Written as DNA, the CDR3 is TGTGCCAGCAGCTTATTAGGGGGACAGGAATGCGGTCAGCCCCAGCATTTT.